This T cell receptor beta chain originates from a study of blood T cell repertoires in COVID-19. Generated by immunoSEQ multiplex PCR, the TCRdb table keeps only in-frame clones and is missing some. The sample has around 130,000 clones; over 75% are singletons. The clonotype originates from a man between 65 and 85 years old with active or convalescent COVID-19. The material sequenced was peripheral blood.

For the CDR3, the DNA is TGCGCCAGCAGTGAGTCGTTACTTTACAATGAGCAGTTCTTC. Translating it yields CASSESLLYNEQFF. This chain connects TRBV10-1 to TRBJ2-1; D is unresolved. V was cut by 0 bases and J by 4 bases, with 7 bases left in between. Germline V gene lookup returns CDR1 WNHNN and CDR2 SYGVQD (reference sequence). CDR3 length: 14 residues.